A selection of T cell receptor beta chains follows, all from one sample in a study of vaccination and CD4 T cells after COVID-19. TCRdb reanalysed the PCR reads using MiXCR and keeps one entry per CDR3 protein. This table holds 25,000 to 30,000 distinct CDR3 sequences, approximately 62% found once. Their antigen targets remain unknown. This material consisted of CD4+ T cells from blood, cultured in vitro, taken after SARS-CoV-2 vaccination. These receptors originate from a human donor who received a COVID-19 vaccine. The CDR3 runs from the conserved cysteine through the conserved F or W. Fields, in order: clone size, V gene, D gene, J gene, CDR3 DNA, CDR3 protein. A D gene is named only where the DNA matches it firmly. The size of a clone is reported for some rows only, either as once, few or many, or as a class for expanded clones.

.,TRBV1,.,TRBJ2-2,TGCACCAGCAGCCACGACACCGGGGAGGATTTTTACACCGGGGAGCTGTTTTTT,CTSSHDTGEDFYTGELFF
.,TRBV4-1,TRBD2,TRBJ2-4,TGCGCCAGCAGCCAAGATCCCGGGGGGGCGCGGGCCAAAAACATTCAGTACTTC,CASSQDPGGARAKNIQYF
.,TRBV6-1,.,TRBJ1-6,TGTGCCAGCAGTGAAGGAAGCGCAGATAATTCACCCCTCCACTTT,CASSEGSADNSPLHF
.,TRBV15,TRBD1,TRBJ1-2,TGTGCCACCAGCAGAGATGCGGGACAGTCTAACTATGGCTACACCTTC,CATSRDAGQSNYGYTF
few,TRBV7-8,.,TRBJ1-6,TGTGCCAGCAGCTTAGGTCTCAAGAGCTCCTATAATTCACCCCTCCACTTT,CASSLGLKSSYNSPLHF
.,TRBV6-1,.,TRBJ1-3,TGTGCCAGCAGCCCCACCGGGACGGATCGAAACACCATATATTTT,CASSPTGTDRNTIYF
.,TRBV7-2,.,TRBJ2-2,TGTGCCAGCAGCTCGACTATCCAAAACACCGGGGAGCTGTTTTTT,CASSSTIQNTGELFF
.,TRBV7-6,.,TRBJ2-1,TGTGCCAGCAGCTATATAGCCGGGACACTAGCCTACAATGAGCAGTTCTTC,CASSYIAGTLAYNEQFF
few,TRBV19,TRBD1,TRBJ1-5,TGTGCCAGTAGTACGGACAGGGATGGGGATCAGCCCCAGCATTTT,CASSTDRDGDQPQHF
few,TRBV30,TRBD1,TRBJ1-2,TGTGCCTGGTGGGGACAGGGTGCGAATGGCTACACCTTC,CAWWGQGANGYTF
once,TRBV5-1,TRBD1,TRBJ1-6,TGCGCCAGCAGCTTGTCGGACAGGTATAATTCACCCCTCCACTTT,CASSLSDRYNSPLHF
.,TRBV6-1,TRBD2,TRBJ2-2,TGTGCCAGCAAGGGACTAGCGGATACCACCGGGGAGCTGTTTTTT,CASKGLADTTGELFF
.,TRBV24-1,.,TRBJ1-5,TGTGCCACCAGTGATCCAAATGGGTGGGCCCAGCATTTT,CATSDPNGWAQHF
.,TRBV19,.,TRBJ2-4,TGTGCCAGTAGTATGAGGGCAACCCTAGCCAAAAACATTCAGTACTTC,CASSMRATLAKNIQYF